The next 27 T cell receptor beta chains were all read from a single sample in a study of a mutant IDH1 vaccine in newly diagnosed glioma. TCRdb's copy holds only in-frame clones and misses some; the assay was immunoSEQ multiplex PCR. The sample comprises 50,000 to 65,000 clones, roughly 90% of which are singletons, and 2% to 2.5% rests with the top ten. No antigen is known for these receptors. Noted time point: week 11, during vaccination. Vaccine doses each comprised 300 ug of mutant IDH1 20-mer peptide, with topical imiquimod. The sample here was PBMCs, taken from a glioma patient whose treatment included an IDH1 peptide vaccine. These receptors came from a man aged 50 to 59 with glioma.

This clone was counted once. Here the CDR3 reads CASSQAGQGYNEQFF. CDR3 DNA: TGCGCCAGCAGCCAAGCGGGACAGGGTTACAATGAGCAGTTCTTC. The J gene is TRBJ2-1, the V gene TRBV4-3; 9 bases are a match to TRBD1. The junction had 2 bases not matched to a gene; V was cut back by 1 base and J by 4 bases. Germline CDR1 LGHNA, CDR2 YSLEER. CDR3 size: 15 residues.

The rearrangement uses TRBV9 and TRBJ1-4, with a possible D match to TRBD1 (5 bases). V was shortened by 0 bases and J by 7 bases, with 13 bases between the two germline ends. Germline CDR1 reads SGDLS; CDR2 reads YYNGEE. This CDR3 region has 15 residues. The CDR3 nucleotides are TGTGCCAGCAGCGTAGGCGACGGGGGTACTGAAAAACTGTTTTTT. Its protein product is CASSVGDGGTEKLFF.

The chain links TRBV2 to TRBJ2-2; D possibly corresponds to TRBD2 (6 bases). The CDR3 is 18 residues long. Germline loops: CDR1 SNHLY, CDR2 FYNNEI. V lost 6 bases and J lost 5, with 25 bases in between. The CDR3 is CASSAFLLQNSGTGELFF. Here the CDR3 DNA reads TGTGCCAGCAGCGCCTTTCTCCTTCAAAATAGCGGTACCGGGGAGCTGTTTTTT.

The V call is TRBV30, the J call TRBJ2-1, with D possibly matching TRBD2 (6 bases). The CDR3 spans 15 residues. Trimming pared 5 bases from V and 0 bases from J, leaving 14 bases between. Germline V gene sequence: CDR1 GTSNPN, CDR2 SVGIG (reference sequence). The CDR3 sequence is CAWVKRVRSYNEQFF. Written as DNA, the CDR3 is TGTGCCTGGGTTAAGCGGGTCCGCTCCTACAATGAGCAGTTCTTC.

The chain couples TRBV6-5 to TRBJ2-7, with 9 bases that match TRBD2. The germline V gene encodes CDR1 MNHEY and CDR2 SVGAGI. CDR3 length: 16 residues. Unmatched junction bases numbered 11, after V lost 1 base and J lost 7 bases. The CDR3 DNA reads TGTGCCAGCAGTTACTATCAGGGCGGGAGGGGCTGGGAGCAGTACTTC. This encodes CASSYYQGGRGWEQYF.

This clone is a singleton in its sample. The genes are TRBV7-2 and TRBJ2-7; no reliable D call. V gave up 4 bases and J gave up 12 bases, with 13 bases separating them. This CDR3 is 11 amino acids long. Germline CDR1 SGHTA, CDR2 FQGNSA. The CDR3 coding sequence is TGTGCCAGCAGCTCCGGACGGGCTCTGTACTTC. It specifies CASSSGRALYF.

In nucleotides, the CDR3 is TGCGCCAGCAGCTCCCAAAGGGGGGCGAACTATGGCTACACCTTC. This gives the protein CASSSQRGANYGYTF. This chain links TRBV5-1 with TRBJ1-2, with a weak D call TRBD1 (6 bases). Trimming pared 3 bases from V and 2 bases from J, leaving 14 bases between. This CDR3 has 15 amino acids. Germline CDR1 reads SGHRS; CDR2 reads YFSETQ. The variable domain in full, completed from reference TRBV5-1 and TRBJ1-2, reads KAGVTQTPRYLIKTRGQQVTLSCSPISGHRSVSWYQQTPGQGLQFLFEYFSETQRNKGNFPGRFSGRQFSNSRSEMNVSTLELGDSALYLCASSSQRGANYGYTFGSGTRLTVV.

This rearrangement joins TRBV7-6 to TRBJ1-4; 9 bases are shared with TRBD1. With V trimmed by 7 bases and J by 11 bases, 8 bases remained unmatched. From germline, CDR1 is SGHVS and CDR2 FNYEAQ. This CDR3 has 13 residues. Written as DNA, the CDR3 is TGTGCCAGCAACCTACAGGGGGCGGGGAAACTGTTTTTT. Its translation is CASNLQGAGKLFF. The variable domain in full, with the rest retrieved from reference TRBV7-6 and TRBJ1-4, is GAGVSQSPRYKVTKRGQDVALRCDPISGHVSLYWYRQALGQGPEFLTYFNYEAQQDKSGLPNDRFSAERPEGSISTLTIQRTEQRDSAMYRCASNLQGAGKLFFGSGTQLSVL.

This chain connects TRBV6-5 to TRBJ2-7, with TRBD1 matching over 10 bases. Trimming at V came to 6 bases and at J to 1 base, leaving 6 bases not matched to a gene. The CDR3 runs 15 residues. Germline loops: CDR1 MNHEY, CDR2 SVGAGI. Here the CDR3 reads CASSQPGQGSYEQYF. The CDR3 DNA sequence: TGTGCCAGCAGCCAACCGGGACAGGGGTCCTACGAGCAGTACTTC.

The rearrangement uses TRBV10-1 and TRBJ1-5; D is undetermined. The CDR3 spans 12 residues. Germline V gene data show CDR1 as WNHNN and CDR2 as SYGVQD (reference sequence). Trimming left V 4 bases short and J 5 bases short, with 6 bases between. CDR3 DNA sequence: TGCGCCAGCAGTGCCAATTATCAGCCCCAGCATTTT. Translation gives CASSANYQPQHF.

The J gene is TRBJ2-2, the V gene TRBV4-3; 8 bases are a match to TRBD1. V dropped 0 bases and J dropped 4; count of bases not matched to a gene: 4. This CDR3 spans 16 amino acids. Germline CDR1 is LGHNA and CDR2 is YSLEER. CDR3 in amino acids: CASSQEDREATGELFF. The CDR3 region has the DNA TGCGCCAGCAGCCAAGAGGACAGGGAGGCCACCGGGGAGCTGTTTTTT.

The rearrangement joins TRBV27 to TRBJ2-7, with D maybe TRBD1 (5 bases). With 4 bases removed from V and 5 bases from J, the gap between germline ends came to 9 bases. The CDR3 runs to 12 residues. Germline V gives CDR1 MNHEY, CDR2 SMNVEV (reference sequence). The CDR3 sequence is CASSSTDNEQYF. The CDR3 bases are TGTGCCAGCAGTTCGACGGACAACGAGCAGTACTTC.

The chain recombines TRBV28 with TRBJ2-3, with D perhaps TRBD2 (6 bases). The ends were cut back, 1 base at V and 5 bases at J, with 7 bases in the middle. Looked up from germline, CDR1 is MDHEN and CDR2 is SYDVKM. This CDR3 has 13 amino acids. CDR3 loop: CASSLLRGDTQYF. CDR3 nucleotide sequence: TGTGCCAGCAGTTTATTGCGGGGAGATACGCAGTATTTT.

The chain combines TRBV4-3 with TRBJ2-5; a weak D match, TRBD2 (7 bases). This CDR3 is built from 16 residues. The germline gives CDR1 LGHNA, CDR2 YSLEER. The V end was cut by 0 bases, the J end by 4 bases, with 15 bases between. CDR3 coding DNA: TGCGCCAGCAGCCAAGATAGGGGGGGCGGGGGAGAGACCCAGTACTTC. Its translation: CASSQDRGGGGETQYF.

The chain has TRBV2 and TRBJ2-4; D might be TRBD1 (6 bases). The CDR3 is 16 amino acids. CDR1 is SNHLY, CDR2 FYNNEI, per germline. V lost 6 bases, J lost 0 bases, and 15 bases lay in between. The CDR3 region has the DNA TGTGCCAGCAGCCGGACAGTGTTTCTAGCCAAAAACATTCAGTACTTC. It yields the protein CASSRTVFLAKNIQYF.

This clone was detected only once. The chain is built from TRBV6-5 and TRBJ1-1; D unclear. CDR3 length: 12 amino acids. The germline gives CDR1 MNHEY, CDR2 SVGAGI. Trimming shortened V by 7 bases and J by 1 base, and 7 bases separated the two germline ends. The CDR3, as DNA: TGTGCCAGCAAATTTGGGAACACTGAAGCTTTCTTT. Amino acids: CASKFGNTEAFF.

V gene TRBV28 combines with J gene TRBJ1-1, with 9 positions matching TRBD1. Germline trimming cut 7 bases from V and 1 base from J; bases unmatched to any gene: 4. CDR3 length: 14 residues. The V gene's germline CDR1 is MDHEN and CDR2 SYDVKM. The CDR3 region has the DNA TGTGCCAGCAAGACAGGGGGTCGGAACACTGAAGCTTTCTTT. It specifies CASKTGGRNTEAFF.

This chain joins TRBV19 and TRBJ1-4; TRBD1 is a possible D gene (6 bases). V dropped 3 bases and J dropped 7 bases, with 18 bases sitting between them. CDR1 is LNHDA and CDR2 is SQIVND in the germline V gene (reference sequence). The CDR3 spans 16 residues. The CDR3 spells CASSMGSGANSEKLFF. DNA of the CDR3: TGTGCCAGTAGTATGGGATCGGGGGCAAATAGTGAAAAACTGTTTTTT.

The CDR3 region is CASSPGGGRTEAFF. Here the CDR3 DNA reads TGTGCCAGCAGCCCCGGGGGAGGAAGGACTGAAGCTTTCTTT. The V call is TRBV5-6, the J call TRBJ1-1, with a tentative D call TRBD1 (5 bases). Germline V CDR1 and CDR2: SGHDT, YYEEEE. V was trimmed by 4 bases and J by 5 bases, leaving 15 bases between them. The CDR3 sequence is 14 residues long.

The chain's CDR3 is CASSENRDNEQFF. The CDR3 coding sequence is TGTGCCAGCAGCGAGAACAGGGACAATGAGCAGTTCTTC. The gene calls are TRBV11-3 and TRBJ2-1; a possible D gene is TRBD1 (6 bases). V was trimmed by 5 bases and J by 5 bases, leaving 10 bases between them. Germline V gene data show CDR1 as SGHNT and CDR2 as YENEEA. The CDR3 sequence is 13 residues long.

The genes are TRBV5-4 and TRBJ1-2; D unclear. This CDR3 spans 14 amino acids. Germline CDR1 is SGHNT and CDR2 is YYREEE (reference sequence). Trimming pared 1 base from V and 2 bases from J, leaving 9 bases between. The CDR3 DNA reads as TGTGCCAGCAGCTTGCTGGCCCGCAACTATGGCTACACCTTC. It encodes CASSLLARNYGYTF. Supplemented by reference TRBV5-4 and TRBJ1-2, the full variable domain reads ETGVTQSPTHLIKTRGQQVTLRCSSQSGHNTVSWYQQALGQGPQFIFQYYREEENGRGNFPPRFSGLQFPNYSSELNVNALELDDSALYLCASSLLARNYGYTFGSGTRLTVV.

The V and J genes are TRBV27 and TRBJ2-2; 8 nucleotides match TRBD1. Losses at the gene ends were 3 bases for V and 0 bases for J; bases not matched to a gene: 9. CDR1 is MNHEY and CDR2 is SMNVEV in the germline V gene (reference sequence). The CDR3 sequence is 18 residues long. CDR3: CASSFRQGSPPNTGELFF. The CDR3 DNA reads TGTGCCAGCAGTTTTCGACAGGGGTCCCCTCCGAACACCGGGGAGCTGTTTTTT.

The genes are TRBV6-6 and TRBJ2-7; possible D gene TRBD1, 6 bases. Germline loops: CDR1 MNHNY, CDR2 SVGAGI (reference sequence). This CDR3 comprises 14 residues. V was cut by 0 bases and J by 4 bases, with 10 bases left in between. The chain's CDR3 is CASSYSRQGYEQYF. As DNA, the CDR3 is TGTGCCAGCAGTTACTCCCGCCAGGGGTACGAGCAGTACTTC.

The rearrangement uses TRBV7-2 and TRBJ1-5; 7 bases align to TRBD1. Germline V gene sequence: CDR1 SGHTA, CDR2 FQGNSA. V was pared by 5 bases and J by 15 bases, with 16 bases of the junction left unmatched. The CDR3 runs 14 residues. The CDR3 nucleotides read TGTGCCAGCAGCCTAAACAGGGGAATTGGGCGAACGCATTTT. It is translated as CASSLNRGIGRTHF. The full variable domain, completed using reference TRBV7-2 and TRBJ1-5, is GAGVSQSPSNKVTEKGKDVELRCDPISGHTALYWYRQSLGQGLEFLIYFQGNSAPDKSGLPSDRFSAERTGGSVSTLTIQRTQQEDSAVYLCASSLNRGIGRTHFGDGTRLSIL.

The chain employs TRBV4-3 and TRBJ2-3, with 11 nucleotides matching TRBD2. This CDR3 region has 17 residues. V was pared by 0 bases and J by 2 bases, with 4 bases of the junction left unmatched. Germline assignment: CDR1 LGHNA and CDR2 YSLEER. This CDR3 reads CASSQDVSGGATDTQYF. DNA of the CDR3: TGCGCCAGCAGCCAAGATGTTAGCGGGGGGGCCACAGATACGCAGTATTTT.

The chain carries TRBV27 and TRBJ2-1; TRBD1 aligns across 10 bases. V lost 5 bases and J lost 6; bases outside the gene matches: 7. The CDR3 contains 15 residues. The V gene's germline CDR1 is MNHEY and CDR2 SMNVEV (reference sequence). The CDR3 protein is CASSNLGQGTNEQFF. CDR3 in DNA: TGTGCCAGCAGTAATTTGGGACAGGGGACCAATGAGCAGTTCTTC.

The chain has TRBV15 and TRBJ2-3; no clear D. The CDR3 extends over 17 amino acids. Germline CDR1 reads LNHNV; CDR2 reads YYDKDF (reference sequence). V lost 0 bases to trimming and J lost 0 bases, with 13 bases between them. CDR3 sequence: CATSRERATPSTDTQYF. Here the CDR3 DNA reads TGTGCCACCAGCAGAGAAAGGGCGACTCCTAGCACAGATACGCAGTATTTT.